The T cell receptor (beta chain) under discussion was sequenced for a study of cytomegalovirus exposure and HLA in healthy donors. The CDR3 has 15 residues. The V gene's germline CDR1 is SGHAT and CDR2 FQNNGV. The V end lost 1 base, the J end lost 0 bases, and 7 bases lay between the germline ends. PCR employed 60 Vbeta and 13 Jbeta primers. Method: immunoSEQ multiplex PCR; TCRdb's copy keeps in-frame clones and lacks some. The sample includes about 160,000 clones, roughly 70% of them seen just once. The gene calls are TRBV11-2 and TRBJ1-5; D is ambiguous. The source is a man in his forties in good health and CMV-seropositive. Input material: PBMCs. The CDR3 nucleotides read TGTGCCAGCAGCTTAGGACTTAATAGCAATCAGCCCCAGCATTTT. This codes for CASSLGLNSNQPQHF.